A single sample is the source of the 19 T cell receptor beta chains below, sequenced in a study of cytomegalovirus exposure and HLA in healthy donors. PCR primers comprised 60 Vbeta and 13 Jbeta primers. TCRdb keeps only in-frame clones here, not all; method: immunoSEQ multiplex PCR. Found here are some 200,000 clones, around 84% of them singletons; the top ten hold around 3%. The source material was PBMCs. These receptors were taken from a woman aged 45-65 years in good health and CMV-seropositive.

This clone was seen a few times. This rearrangement joins TRBV7-9 to TRBJ2-7, with TRBD1 as a possible D gene (6 bases). The CDR3 covers 13 residues. Germline V gene sequence: CDR1 SEHNR, CDR2 FQNEAQ (reference sequence). The V and J ends lost 5 bases and 5 bases respectively, with 13 bases between them. The CDR3 sequence: CASSQNRVHEQYF. DNA for the CDR3: TGTGCCAGCAGCCAAAACAGGGTTCACGAGCAGTACTTC.

The chain combines TRBV6-5 with TRBJ2-1; D uncertain. The CDR3 is 15 residues long. Germline V gives CDR1 MNHEY, CDR2 SVGAGI. V shed 6 bases and J shed 1 base, with 13 bases lying between them. As DNA, the CDR3 is TGTGCCAGCAGCCCCACGGGTATTTCCTACAATGAGCAGTTCTTC. Translation: CASSPTGISYNEQFF.

In its sample, this clone was seen a few times. CDR3 region: CASSQRRDSPLHF. The CDR3 DNA reads as TGTGCCAGCAGCCAAAGGAGGGATTCACCCCTCCACTTT. This chain joins TRBV14 and TRBJ1-6; D is uncertain. Deletions cut 2 bases from V and 8 bases from J, with 7 bases between. This CDR3 region has 13 residues. Germline V gene lookup returns CDR1 SGHDN and CDR2 FVKESK.

The rearrangement joins TRBV7-9 to TRBJ2-2; D not resolved. CDR3 length equals 15 residues. From germline, CDR1 is SEHNR and CDR2 FQNEAQ (reference sequence). V lost 3 bases, J lost 2 bases, and 10 bases lay in between. In DNA form, the CDR3 reads TGTGCCAGCAGCTTGCGCGGATTCAACACCGGGGAGCTGTTTTTT. Its translation: CASSLRGFNTGELFF.

The J gene is TRBJ2-7, the V gene TRBV28; 9 nucleotides agree with TRBD1. Germline CDR1 and CDR2: MDHEN and SYDVKM. V shed 5 bases and J 5 bases; nucleotides not matched to a gene: 13. CDR3 size: 16 residues. CDR3 sequence: CASSLFPGTGSNEQYF. CDR3 DNA: TGTGCCAGCAGTCTTTTCCCCGGGACAGGGTCCAACGAGCAGTACTTC. The whole variable domain, remainder taken from reference TRBV28 and TRBJ2-7, is DVKVTQSSRYLVKRTGEKVFLECVQDMDHENMFWYRQDPGLGLRLIYFSYDVKMKEKGDIPEGYSVSREKKERFSLILESASTNQTSMYLCASSLFPGTGSNEQYFGPGTRLTVT.

The rearrangement joins TRBV27 to TRBJ1-4; D call uncertain. Germline V CDR1 and CDR2: MNHEY, SMNVEV (reference sequence). V was shortened by 0 bases and J by 0 bases, with 11 bases between the two germline ends. The CDR3 length is 17 residues. CDR3 sequence reads: CASSLSPSRSTNEKLFF. CDR3 DNA sequence: TGTGCCAGCAGTTTATCCCCCAGCAGGTCAACTAATGAAAAACTGTTTTTT.

The rearrangement joins TRBV6-1 to TRBJ1-6; tentatively, D is TRBD1 (5 bases). The CDR3 consists of 13 residues. Germline-derived CDR1 and CDR2 are MNHNS and SASEGT. Trimming took off 7 bases at V and 10 bases at J, with 14 bases between the two ends. DNA for the CDR3: TGTGCCAGCACGCTACAGGAGAACTCACCCCTCCACTTT. Translated, it gives CASTLQENSPLHF.

CDR3 sequence: CASSRDRSGNTIYF. The CDR3 DNA reads as TGTGCCAGCAGCAGGGACAGATCTGGAAACACCATATATTTT. The rearrangement links TRBV21-1 to TRBJ1-3; the D call of TRBD1 is as the table states it, not checked on the DNA. TRBV21-1 is given as a pseudogene. The CDR3 covers 14 residues.

About this clone: An end of the junction does not agree with germline; a read error may underlie this. The chain employs TRBV7-7 and TRBJ1-1; D remains ambiguous. The CDR3 has 13 amino acids. Germline V CDR1 and CDR2: SSHAT, FNYEAQ (reference sequence). This CDR3 reads CASSFQASTEAFF. The CDR3 nucleotides read TGTGCTAGCAGCTTCCAGGCGAGTACTGAAGCTTTCTTT.

The genes are TRBV29-1 and TRBJ2-1; the match to TRBD2 covers 10 bases. Losses at the gene ends were 8 bases for V and 9 bases for J; bases not matched to a gene: 7. CDR3 length: 12 residues. From germline, CDR1 is SQVTM and CDR2 ANQGSEA. This CDR3 is CSLERGGIEQFF. CDR3 nucleotides: TGCAGCCTAGAGCGGGGGGGGATTGAGCAGTTCTTC.

This chain links TRBV6-5 with TRBJ1-5; D uncertain. Deletions cut 6 bases from V and 9 bases from J, with 15 bases between. CDR1 is MNHEY, CDR2 SVGAGI, per germline. The CDR3 covers 13 residues. The CDR3 coding sequence is TGTGCCAGCAGCGCATATCAGGCTCGGCCCCAGCATTTT. This translates into CASSAYQARPQHF.

The V and J genes are TRBV7-2 and TRBJ1-2; D perhaps matches TRBD1 (5 bases). Germline V CDR1 and CDR2: SGHTA, FQGNSA. The CDR3 has 15 residues. V lost 5 bases and J lost 1, with 14 bases in between. CDR3 residues: CASSPGDSFNYGYTF. The CDR3 DNA reads TGTGCCAGCAGCCCAGGAGACAGTTTTAACTATGGCTACACCTTC.

In DNA, the CDR3 is TGTGCCAGCAGCTTAGAAAGGGGCACCCTAAACTACGAGCAGTACTTC. Amino acid sequence: CASSLERGTLNYEQYF. This chain uses TRBV7-8 with TRBJ2-7; TRBD1 might be the D (5 bases). V lost 1 base, J lost 3 bases, and 16 bases lay in between. There are 16 residues in the CDR3. Germline CDR1 reads SGHVS; CDR2 reads FQNEAQ.

V is TRBV9 and J is TRBJ2-7; TRBD1 might be the D (6 bases). Germline lookup yields CDR1 SGDLS and CDR2 YYNGEE. Trimming shortened V by 4 bases and J by 2 bases, and 13 bases separated the two germline ends. This CDR3 region has 14 residues. The CDR3: CASSRSTGTYEQYF. The CDR3 DNA reads as TGTGCCAGCAGCCGTTCGACAGGTACCTACGAGCAGTACTTC. The full variable domain, completed using reference TRBV9 and TRBJ2-7, is DSGVTQTPKHLITATGQRVTLRCSPRSGDLSVYWYQQSLDQGLQFLIQYYNGEERAKGNILERFSAQQFPDLHSELNLSSLELGDSALYFCASSRSTGTYEQYFGPGTRLTVT.

This chain uses TRBV6-5 with TRBJ1-5; maybe TRBD1 (6 bases). In germline, CDR1 is MNHEY, CDR2 SVGAGI. Between the trimmed V and J ends, which lost 7 bases and 0 bases, there was a span of 7 bases. The CDR3 has 13 residues. CDR3 nucleotides: TGTGCCAGCACAGGGGATAGCAATCAGCCCCAGCATTTT. It encodes CASTGDSNQPQHF.

The chain employs TRBV7-2 and TRBJ2-2, with 10 bases identical to TRBD1. This CDR3 spans 14 amino acids. The germline V gene encodes CDR1 SGHTA and CDR2 FQGNSA. The V gene end was trimmed by 5 bases and the J gene end by 6 bases; junction bases not matched to a gene: 3. CDR3 amino acids: CASSPDRGPGELFF. In DNA form, the CDR3 reads TGTGCCAGCAGCCCTGACAGGGGGCCCGGGGAGCTGTTTTTT.

V is TRBV6-6 and J is TRBJ2-5, with 8 bases fitting TRBD1. Unmatched junction bases numbered 12, after V lost 10 bases and J lost 5 bases. The CDR3 has 14 residues. Germline values: CDR1 MNHNY, CDR2 SVGAGI (reference sequence). For the CDR3, the DNA is TGTGCCATCAGGGGGGCGACAGGGGCGGAGACCCAGTACTTC. This gives the protein CAIRGATGAETQYF.

The V and J genes are TRBV9 and TRBJ2-7; TRBD1 matches at 8 bases. J was trimmed by 2 bases and V by 3 bases; bases with no gene match: 10. Germline V gene sequence: CDR1 SGDLS, CDR2 YYNGEE. The CDR3 has 16 residues. As DNA, the CDR3 is TGTGCCAGCAGCGATACACCGACAGGGGATCCCTACGAGCAGTACTTC. Its protein is CASSDTPTGDPYEQYF.

The rearrangement links TRBV14 to TRBJ2-1; weak D call: TRBD1 (6 bases). The germline V and J ends were trimmed by 0 bases and 8 bases, with 17 bases remaining between them. In germline, CDR1 is SGHDN, CDR2 FVKESK. The CDR3 consists of 16 residues. DNA for the CDR3: TGTGCCAGCAGCCAAGATGGCGGTAGAGGGGGTGATGAGCAGTTCTTC. Protein sequence: CASSQDGGRGGDEQFF. The variable domain in full, with the rest retrieved from reference TRBV14 and TRBJ2-1, is EAGVTQFPSHSVIEKGQTVTLRCDPISGHDNLYWYRRVMGKEIKFLLHFVKESKQDESGMPNNRFLAERTGGTYSTLKVQPAELEDSGVYFCASSQDGGRGGDEQFFGPGTRLTVL.